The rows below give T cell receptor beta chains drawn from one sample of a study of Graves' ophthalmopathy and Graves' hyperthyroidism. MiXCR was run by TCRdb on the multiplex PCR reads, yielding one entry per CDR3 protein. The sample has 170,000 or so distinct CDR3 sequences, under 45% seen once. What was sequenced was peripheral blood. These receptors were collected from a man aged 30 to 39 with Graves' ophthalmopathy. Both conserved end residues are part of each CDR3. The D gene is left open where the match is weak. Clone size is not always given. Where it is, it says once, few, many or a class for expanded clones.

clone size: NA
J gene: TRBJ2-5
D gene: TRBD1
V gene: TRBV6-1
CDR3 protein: CASSRGQGIQETQYF
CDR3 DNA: TGTGCCAGCAGTCGCGGACAGGGAATCCAAGAGACCCAGTACTTC

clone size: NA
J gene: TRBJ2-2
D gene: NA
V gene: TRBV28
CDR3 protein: CASSFLRSSSRGELFF
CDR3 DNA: TGTGCCAGCAGTTTCTTACGTTCTAGCTCCAGAGGGGAGCTGTTTTTT

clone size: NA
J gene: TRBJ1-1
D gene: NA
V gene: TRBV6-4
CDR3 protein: CASSGSPRTTNTEAFF
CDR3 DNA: TGTGCCAGCAGTGGCTCCCCCCGGACTACGAACACTGAAGCTTTCTTT

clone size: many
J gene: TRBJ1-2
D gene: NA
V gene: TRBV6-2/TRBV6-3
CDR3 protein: CASSPPGGYTF
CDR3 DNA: TGTGCCAGCAGTCCCCCAGGGGGCTACACCTTC

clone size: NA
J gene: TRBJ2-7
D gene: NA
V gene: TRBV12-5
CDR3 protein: CASGFGLTGLEQYF
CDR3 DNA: TGTGCTAGTGGTTTTGGCCTCACGGGTCTCGAGCAGTACTTC

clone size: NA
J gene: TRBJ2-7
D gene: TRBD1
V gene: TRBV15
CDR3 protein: CATSRAPGQGVSYEQYF
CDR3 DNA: TGTGCCACCAGCAGAGCCCCGGGACAGGGTGTTTCCTACGAGCAGTACTTC

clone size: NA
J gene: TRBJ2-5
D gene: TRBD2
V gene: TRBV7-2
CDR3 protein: CASSLGGAGGQETQYF
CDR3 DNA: TGTGCCAGCAGCCTTGGAGGAGCGGGAGGGCAAGAGACCCAGTACTTC

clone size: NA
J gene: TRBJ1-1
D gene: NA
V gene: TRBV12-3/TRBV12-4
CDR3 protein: CASTGGLSNTEAFF
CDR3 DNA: TGTGCCAGCACCGGGGGACTTTCGAACACTGAAGCTTTCTTT

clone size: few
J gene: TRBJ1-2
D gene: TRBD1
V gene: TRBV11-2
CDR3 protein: CASSTTAGTGNYGYTF
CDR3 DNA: TGTGCCAGCAGCACCACCGCCGGGACAGGAAACTATGGCTACACCTTC

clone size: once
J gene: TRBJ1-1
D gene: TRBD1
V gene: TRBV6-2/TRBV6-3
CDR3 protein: CANSYFQGAGGAFF
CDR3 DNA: TGTGCCAACAGTTATTTTCAGGGGGCAGGGGGAGCTTTCTTT

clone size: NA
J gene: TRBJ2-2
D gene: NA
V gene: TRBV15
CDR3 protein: CATSKDYPTGELFF
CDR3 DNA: TGTGCCACCAGCAAAGACTACCCCACCGGGGAGCTGTTTTTT

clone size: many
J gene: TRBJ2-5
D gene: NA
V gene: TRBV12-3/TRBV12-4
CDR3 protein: CASRGPGETQYF
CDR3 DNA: TGTGCCAGCAGGGGGCCGGGGGAGACCCAGTACTTC

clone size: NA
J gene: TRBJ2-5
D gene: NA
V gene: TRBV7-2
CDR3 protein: CASSLDPKTQYF
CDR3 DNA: TGTGCCAGCAGCTTAGATCCCAAGACCCAGTACTTC

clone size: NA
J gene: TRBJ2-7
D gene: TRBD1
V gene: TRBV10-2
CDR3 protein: CASGDSGAVKYF
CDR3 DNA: TGCGCCAGTGGGGACAGCGGCGCTGTCAAGTACTTC

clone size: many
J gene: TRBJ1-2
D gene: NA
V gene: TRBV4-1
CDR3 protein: CASSPDRDYGYTF
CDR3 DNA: TGCGCCAGCAGCCCTGACCGAGACTATGGCTACACCTTC

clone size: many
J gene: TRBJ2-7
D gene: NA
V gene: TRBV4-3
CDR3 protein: CASSQGAWKADSYEQYF
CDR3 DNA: TGCGCCAGCAGCCAAGGTGCTTGGAAGGCGGACTCCTACGAGCAGTACTTC

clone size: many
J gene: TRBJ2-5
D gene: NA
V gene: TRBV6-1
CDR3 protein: CASRDGQETQYF
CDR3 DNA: TGTGCCAGCAGGGACGGACAAGAGACCCAGTACTTC

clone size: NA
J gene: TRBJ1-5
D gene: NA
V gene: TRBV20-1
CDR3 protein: CSARSTAWQPQHF
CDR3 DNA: TGCAGTGCTCGATCGACAGCTTGGCAGCCCCAGCATTTT

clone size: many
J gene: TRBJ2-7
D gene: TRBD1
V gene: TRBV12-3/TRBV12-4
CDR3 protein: CASSLSGGMSEQYF
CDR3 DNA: TGTGCCAGCAGTTTATCAGGGGGTATGAGCGAGCAGTACTTC

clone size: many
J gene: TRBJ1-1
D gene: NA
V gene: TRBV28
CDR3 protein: CASSYTGHLNTEAFF
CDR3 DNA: TGTGCCAGCAGTTATACGGGACACCTGAACACTGAAGCTTTCTTT

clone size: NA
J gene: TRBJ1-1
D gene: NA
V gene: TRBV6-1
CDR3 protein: CASSAKQGNTEAFF
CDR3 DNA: TGTGCCAGCAGCGCAAAACAGGGGAACACTGAAGCTTTCTTT

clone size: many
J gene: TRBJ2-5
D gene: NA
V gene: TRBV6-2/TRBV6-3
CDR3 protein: CASKRDQETQYF
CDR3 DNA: TGTGCCAGCAAAAGGGACCAAGAGACCCAGTACTTC

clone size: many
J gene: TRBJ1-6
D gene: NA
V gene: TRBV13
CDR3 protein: CASSLYVTGLGNSPLHF
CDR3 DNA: TGTGCCAGCAGCTTATATGTTACAGGACTTGGAAATTCACCCCTCCACTTT

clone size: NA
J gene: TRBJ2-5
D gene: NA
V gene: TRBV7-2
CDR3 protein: CASSRSIVETQYF
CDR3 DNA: TGTGCCAGCAGCCGTAGCATTGTTGAGACCCAGTACTTC

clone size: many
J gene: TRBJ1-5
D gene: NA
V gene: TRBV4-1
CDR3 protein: CASSNEPGRQNQPQHF
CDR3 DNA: TGCGCCAGCAGCAACGAACCGGGAAGACAAAATCAGCCCCAGCATTTT

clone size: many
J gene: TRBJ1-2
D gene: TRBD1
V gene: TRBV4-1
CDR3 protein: CASSQERGQGGTGYTF
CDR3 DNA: TGCGCCAGCAGCCAAGAAAGGGGACAGGGGGGAACTGGCTACACCTTC

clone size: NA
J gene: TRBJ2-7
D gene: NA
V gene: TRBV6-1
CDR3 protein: CASSEWREQYF
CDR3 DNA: TGTGCCAGCAGTGAATGGCGTGAGCAGTACTTC

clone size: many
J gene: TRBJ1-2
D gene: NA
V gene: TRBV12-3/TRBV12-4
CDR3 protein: CASIRLGGANYGYTF
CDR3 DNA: TGTGCCAGCATACGATTAGGGGGAGCTAACTATGGCTACACCTTC

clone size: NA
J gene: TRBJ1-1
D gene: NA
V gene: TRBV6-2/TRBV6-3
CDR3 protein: CASSPTGWGHSNTEAFF
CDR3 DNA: TGTGCCAGCTCACCAACGGGTTGGGGGCATTCGAACACTGAAGCTTTCTTT

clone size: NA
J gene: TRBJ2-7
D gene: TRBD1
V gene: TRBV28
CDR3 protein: CASPNRKGAGEQYF
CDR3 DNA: TGTGCCAGCCCCAACCGGAAGGGGGCCGGTGAGCAGTACTTC

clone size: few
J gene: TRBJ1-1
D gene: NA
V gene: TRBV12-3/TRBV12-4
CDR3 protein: CASTPWAANTEAFF
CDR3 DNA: TGTGCCAGCACCCCCTGGGCCGCGAACACTGAAGCTTTCTTT

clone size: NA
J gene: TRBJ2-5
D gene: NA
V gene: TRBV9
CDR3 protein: CASTGVGETQYF
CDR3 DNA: TGTGCCAGCACCGGAGTGGGAGAGACCCAGTACTTC

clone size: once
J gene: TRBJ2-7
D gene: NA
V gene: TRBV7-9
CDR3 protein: CATMRDLENEQYF
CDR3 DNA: TGTGCCACAATGCGGGACCTAGAAAACGAGCAGTACTTC

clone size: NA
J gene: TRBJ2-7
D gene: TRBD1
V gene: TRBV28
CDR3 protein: CAAEGQAGYEQYF
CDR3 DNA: TGTGCCGCGGAAGGACAGGCGGGCTACGAGCAGTACTTC

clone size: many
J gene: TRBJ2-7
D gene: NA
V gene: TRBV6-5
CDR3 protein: CASHFGGAGEQYF
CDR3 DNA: TGTGCCAGCCACTTTGGCGGGGCAGGCGAGCAGTACTTC

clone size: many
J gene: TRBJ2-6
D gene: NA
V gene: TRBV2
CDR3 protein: CASSESQPGLGANVLTF
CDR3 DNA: TGTGCCAGCAGTGAATCCCAGCCAGGGCTCGGGGCCAACGTCCTGACTTTC